The count of the clone carrying this T cell receptor (beta chain) is one. The sample comes from a study of blood T cell repertoires in COVID-19. CDR1 MNHNY and CDR2 SVGAGI come from the germline V gene (reference sequence). The CDR3 runs 17 residues. The junction had 8 bases not matched to a gene; V was cut back by 5 bases and J by 4 bases. TCRdb's copy holds only in-frame clones and misses some; the assay was immunoSEQ multiplex PCR. Among about 250,000 clones, 75% to 90% were seen once, and the ten largest hold under 2.5%. This chain links TRBV6-6 with TRBJ2-5; 15 nucleotides align to TRBD2. The TCR comes from a woman between 18 and 30 years old who had recovered from COVID-19. Sequenced: PBMCs or T cells enriched from blood (not recorded which). CDR3 bases: TGTGCCAGCAGTCAATCCGGACTAGCGGGGGGGCGAGAGACCCAGTACTTC. It specifies CASSQSGLAGGRETQYF.